This T cell receptor beta chain was profiled in a study of metastatic and nonmetastatic thyroid tumors. As for the study in general: Repertoires from blood and tumor or nodule tissue of malignant and benign thyroid patients were compared. Findings and caveats of the study: Benign nodules reportedly had significantly lower TCR beta diversity than malignant thyroid tumors in blood and tumor.

Thyroid surgery was preceded by no treatment in any patient. The V end lost 0 bases, the J end lost 7 bases, and 7 bases lay between the germline ends. The CDR3 totals 14 residues. Germline V gene data show CDR1 as MNHEY and CDR2 as SMNVEV (reference sequence). In the source study's methods: Using the CDR3 differences seen across clinicopathological groups, the authors built a distant-metastasis classifier for papillary thyroid cancer, which was meant to discriminate distant-metastatic patients. TCRdb reassembled clones from the PCR reads with MiXCR. The V and J calls were not made by the authors but by TCRdb's processing. Of 91,000 or so clones in the sample, roughly 13% were seen once. This clone occurred many times. Its antigen is currently unknown.

Material for sequencing was blood. This rearrangement joins TRBV27 to TRBJ1-6; no reliable D call. The sequence was obtained from a female donor with papillary thyroid cancer or a benign thyroid nodule (not recorded which). Some clones in this sample may be carry-over from other donors' samples. The DNA of the CDR3 is TGTGCCAGCAGTTTATCCTTCGGGAATTCACCCCTCCACTTT. Its translation is CASSLSFGNSPLHF.